This TCR beta chain was sequenced during a study of neoadjuvant nivolumab and ipilimumab in lung cancer. The CDR3 runs 11 residues. Germline V gene lookup returns CDR1 SGHRS and CDR2 YFSETQ. Trimming left V 7 bases short and J 7 bases short, with 8 bases between. Turning to this clone: Its cognate antigen is unknown.

Only in-frame clones appear in the TCRdb table, and some are missing; sequencing was by immunoSEQ multiplex PCR. This table holds some 2,600 clones, about 85% found once. Points from the study as a whole: Resected tumors had greater TCR richness and clonality than uninvolved lung.

This TCR came from an adult with non-small cell lung cancer. Sequencing was performed on tumor tissue, taken before neoadjuvant nivolumab, alone or with ipilimumab. V gene TRBV5-1 combines with J gene TRBJ2-2; D is unresolved. CDR3 region: CASRMSGELFF. In DNA, the CDR3 is TGCGCCAGCCGAATGAGCGGGGAGCTGTTTTTT.